The rows below give T cell receptor beta chains drawn from one sample of a study of human T cells and chemical hapten exposure. TCRdb analysed the RACE reads with MiXCR anew, one entry per CDR3 protein. The table has about 80,000 distinct CDR3 sequences, 11% to 15% seen once. Sequencing was performed on whole blood, taken in connection with sensitization to the hapten diphenylcyclopropenone (DPC). The receptor source for this set is a woman in her forties or fifties with alopecia areata. Some clones in this sample may be carry-over from other donors' samples. CDR3s leave out the opening cysteine and the closing phenylalanine or tryptophan.

TRBV3-1,TRBJ2-1,ASSQVQAEQF
TRBV5-1,TRBJ2-7,ASTRSASPNYEQY
TRBV5-1,TRBJ2-3,ASRGGRTTDTQY
TRBV5-4,TRBJ2-2,ASSLKSSNTGELF
TRBV11-2,TRBJ2-7,ASSLHSTYEQY
TRBV6-6,TRBJ2-2,ASSYTGGASTGELF
TRBV7-9,TRBJ1-1,ASSPSQAAGTEAF
TRBV20-1,TRBJ1-1,SARDTGGTEAF
TRBV19,TRBJ1-4,ASSDSTNEKLF
TRBV11-2,TRBJ2-1,ASSLVNTGLAGAWQF
TRBV27,TRBJ2-7,ASSPLLLVWEGSYEQY
TRBV5-1,TRBJ2-3,ASSSKDTQY
TRBV27,TRBJ2-2,ASSYAGFLGELF
TRBV10-3,TRBJ2-1,AISESGPSVNEQF
TRBV7-6,TRBJ2-1,ASSRTSGINNEQF
TRBV7-2,TRBJ2-5,ASSSPGTGVGGTQY
TRBV12-3/TRBV12-4,TRBJ2-1,ASSRKNEQF
TRBV27,TRBJ1-5,ATRPTGSQPQH
TRBV11-2,TRBJ2-3,ASSRSGRETDTQY
TRBV5-4,TRBJ2-1,ASSLDSSYNEQF
TRBV20-1,TRBJ2-7,SARGVQTGGPTYEQY
TRBV2,TRBJ2-2,ASSRELAGELF